The 3 T cell receptor beta chains given below trace back to one sample, sequenced in a study of T cells in Graves' hyperthyroidism and ophthalmopathy. From RNA transcripts, TCR beta CDR3 regions were amplified. HTBI primers were employed in a first-round RT-PCR of the TCR CDR3. TCRdb reprocessed the multiplex PCR reads via MiXCR and lists one record per CDR3 protein. This sample has some 500,000 distinct CDR3 sequences, with around 14% found just once. What was sequenced was blood. The source of these receptors is a woman younger than 35 with Graves' hyperthyroidism.

This clonotype was counted only a few times. The chain is built from TRBV5-1 and TRBJ2-7, with D perhaps assigned TRBD1 or TRBD2 (5 bases each). Trimming removed 0 bases at V and 2 bases at J, with 15 bases between. CDR1 is SGHRS, CDR2 YFSETQ, per germline. This CDR3 region has 16 residues. The CDR3, as DNA: TGCGCCAGCAGCTTGGCACTAGACAGAACCCCCTACGAGCAGTACTTC. Its translation is CASSLALDRTPYEQYF.

This clonotype was counted at least ten times. The chain carries TRBV6-1 and TRBJ2-1; a weak D match, TRBD1 (5 bases). This CDR3 contains 15 residues. Trimming took 6 bases from V and 2 from J, leaving 14 bases between them. Germline V gives CDR1 MNHNS, CDR2 SASEGT. CDR3 residues: CASSSRAGAYNEQFF. CDR3 nucleotides: TGTGCCAGCAGCAGCAGGGCAGGCGCCTACAATGAGCAGTTCTTC.

This clonotype was seen more than once but under ten times. The genes are TRBV20-1 and TRBJ2-7; D tentatively reads TRBD1 or TRBD2 (7 bases each). The CDR3 has 13 residues. The V end lost 7 bases, the J end lost 0 bases, and 13 bases lay between the germline ends. Per germline, CDR1 DFQATT and CDR2 SNEGSKA (reference sequence). The CDR3 is CSVQGDYSYEQYF. For the CDR3, the DNA is TGCAGTGTCCAGGGGGACTACTCCTACGAGCAGTACTTC.